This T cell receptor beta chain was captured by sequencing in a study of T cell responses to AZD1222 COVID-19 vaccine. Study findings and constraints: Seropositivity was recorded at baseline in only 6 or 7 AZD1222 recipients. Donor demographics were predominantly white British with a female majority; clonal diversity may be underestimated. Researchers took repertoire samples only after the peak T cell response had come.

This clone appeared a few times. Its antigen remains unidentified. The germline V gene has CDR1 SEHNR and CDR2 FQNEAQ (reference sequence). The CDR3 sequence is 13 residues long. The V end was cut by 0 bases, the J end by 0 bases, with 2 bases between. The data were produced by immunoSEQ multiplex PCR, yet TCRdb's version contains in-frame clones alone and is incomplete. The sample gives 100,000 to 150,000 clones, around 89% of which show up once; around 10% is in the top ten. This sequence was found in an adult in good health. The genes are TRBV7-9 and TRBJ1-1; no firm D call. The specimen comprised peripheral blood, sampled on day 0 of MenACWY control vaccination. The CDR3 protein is CASSLAMNTEAFF. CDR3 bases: TGTGCCAGCAGCTTAGCGATGAACACTGAAGCTTTCTTT.